This passage covers 30 T cell receptor beta chains from one sample sequenced in a study of radiation and T cells in renal cell carcinoma (dated by TCRdb to 2020 to 2021). The library was obtained by the immunoSEQ multiplex PCR assay. TCRdb retrieved this table from immuneACCESS and kept in-frame rearrangements only. Not all clones are present; in checked studies, unresolved V genes account for under half, and no reason is known for the remainder. A total of some 15,000 clones appear in this sample, approximately 48% of them only once. The ten largest clones take up roughly 37% of the sample. The time point label for this specimen denotes: tumor resected at nephrectomy. The sample's treatment or condition label, in plain terms: 15 Gy SBRT to primary tumor, nephrectomy 4 weeks later. This specimen was tumor tissue, taken from a patient whose treatment included radiotherapy and nephrectomy. These TCRs come from a woman aged 55-69 years with renal cell carcinoma.

By its share, this clone is medium-sized. The chain is built from TRBV11-2 and TRBJ1-3; D is unclear. V shed 6 bases and J shed 1 base, with 10 bases lying between them. Germline-derived CDR1 and CDR2 are SGHAT and FQNNGV. This CDR3 region has 14 residues. The CDR3 spells CASSTSGSGNTIYF. The CDR3 DNA sequence: TGTGCCAGCAGTACATCCGGGTCTGGAAACACCATATATTTT.

In this sample, this clone turned up once. The chain uses TRBV19 and TRBJ2-3; 8 nucleotides agree with TRBD1. V lost 6 bases to trimming and J lost 3 bases; unmatched junction nucleotides: 5. The germline gives CDR1 LNHDA, CDR2 SQIVND (reference sequence). CDR3 length: 14 amino acids. As DNA, the CDR3 is TGTGCCAGTAGCCGACAGGGGTTTACAGATACGCAGTATTTT. Encoded protein: CASSRQGFTDTQYF.

The table lists this clone with a few counts. The chain employs TRBV6-5 and TRBJ1-2; D is uncertain. Germline V gene lookup returns CDR1 MNHEY and CDR2 SVGAGI. The CDR3 covers 11 residues. Trimming left V 7 bases short and J 5 bases short, with 8 bases between. In nucleotides, the CDR3 is TGTGCCAGCAAAACGGTATATGGCTACACCTTC. It encodes CASKTVYGYTF.

The rearrangement joins TRBV7-2 to TRBJ1-4, with 7 bases identical to TRBD1. The CDR3 spans 15 residues. V gave up 3 bases and J gave up 4 bases; unmatched junction bases: 5. Germline V gene lookup returns CDR1 SGHTA and CDR2 FQGNSA. The CDR3 DNA reads TGTGCCAGCAGCTTGGGACAGACTCATAATGAAAAACTGTTTTTT. Translation gives CASSLGQTHNEKLFF.

The chain couples TRBV6-6 to TRBJ1-1; the match to TRBD1 covers 9 bases. Losses at the gene ends were 5 bases for V and 2 bases for J; bases not matched to a gene: 6. Germline CDR1 and CDR2: MNHNY and SVGAGI (reference sequence). This CDR3 has 15 amino acids. DNA of the CDR3: TGTGCCAGCAGTACGCCGGGACAGGGTAACACTGAAGCTTTCTTT. As protein: CASSTPGQGNTEAFF.

J is TRBJ1-1 and V is TRBV6-4; D uncertain. The germline V and J ends were trimmed by 3 bases and 1 base, with 6 bases remaining between them. The CDR3 runs 13 residues. Germline V gives CDR1 MRHNA, CDR2 SNTAGT. Here the CDR3 reads CASSDTENTEAFF. CDR3 DNA sequence: TGTGCCAGCAGTGATACAGAGAACACTGAAGCTTTCTTT.

V and J are TRBV7-8 and TRBJ2-7, with D unclear. The germline V and J ends were trimmed by 3 bases and 5 bases, with 8 bases remaining between them. This CDR3 comprises 12 residues. The germline CDR1 and CDR2 sequences are SGHVS and FQNEAQ. The CDR3 protein is CASSFFHNEQYF. In DNA form, the CDR3 reads TGTGCCAGCAGCTTCTTCCATAACGAGCAGTACTTC.

V gene TRBV20-1 combines with J gene TRBJ2-7; D may be TRBD1 or TRBD2 (5 bases each). This CDR3 region has 11 residues. V shed 3 bases and J shed 6 bases, with 9 bases lying between them. Germline V gene data show CDR1 as DFQATT and CDR2 as SNEGSKA (reference sequence). In DNA, the CDR3 is TGCAGTGCTAGTTCCGGGGCCGAGCAGTACTTC. Its protein product is CSASSGAEQYF.

The V call is TRBV29-1, the J call TRBJ1-1, with D uncertain. Germline CDR1 and CDR2: SQVTM and ANQGSEA. V shed 4 bases and J shed 4 bases, with 16 bases lying between them. This CDR3 is built from 14 residues. This CDR3 reads CSVGRGPSGTEAFF. CDR3 DNA sequence: TGCAGCGTTGGAAGAGGGCCGTCCGGCACTGAAGCTTTCTTT. Using reference TRBV29-1 and TRBJ1-1 for the parts outside the CDR3, the full variable domain is SAVISQKPSRDICQRGTSLTIQCQVDSQVTMMFWYRQQPGQSLTLIATANQGSEATYESGFVIDKFPISRPNLTFSTLTVSNMSPEDSSIYLCSVGRGPSGTEAFFGQGTRLTVV.

This clone was counted ten times or more. The V gene is TRBV11-3, the J gene TRBJ2-5; TRBD1 matches 9 bases. Germline assignment: CDR1 SGHNT and CDR2 YENEEA. CDR3 length: 15 residues. V shed 5 bases, J shed 4 bases, and the junction held 8 bases outside the gene matches. The DNA of the CDR3 is TGTGCCAGCAGCAAAGGGACAGGGTATGGAGAGACCCAGTACTTC. It encodes CASSKGTGYGETQYF.

The chain links TRBV2 to TRBJ1-1; possibly TRBD1 for D (5 bases). The CDR3 totals 16 residues. The ends were cut back, 1 base at V and 0 bases at J, with 12 bases in the middle. Germline CDR1 SNHLY, CDR2 FYNNEI. This CDR3 is CASSEGDGVMNTEAFF. The CDR3, as DNA: TGTGCCAGCAGTGAAGGGGACGGGGTAATGAACACTGAAGCTTTCTTT.

The V call is TRBV7-9, the J call TRBJ1-2; tentative D call: TRBD1 (5 bases). CDR1 is SEHNR, CDR2 FQNEAQ, per germline (reference sequence). The V end was cut by 2 bases, the J end by 0 bases, with 10 bases between. This CDR3 has 15 amino acids. DNA of the CDR3: TGTGCCAGCAGCTTAAGACAGCCGCCTAACTATGGCTACACCTTC. This gives the protein CASSLRQPPNYGYTF.

This chain joins TRBV15 and TRBJ2-7; maybe TRBD2 (5 bases). Germline V gene lookup returns CDR1 LNHNV and CDR2 YYDKDF (reference sequence). The CDR3 runs 14 residues. Trimming shortened V by 1 base and J by 2 bases, and 9 bases separated the two germline ends. This CDR3 is CATSRGRTAYEQYF. The CDR3 nucleotides read TGTGCCACCAGCAGAGGGAGGACGGCCTACGAGCAGTACTTC. The whole variable domain, filled in from reference TRBV15 and TRBJ2-7, reads DAMVIQNPRYQVTQFGKPVTLSCSQTLNHNVMYWYQQKSSQAPKLLFHYYDKDFNNEADTPDNFQSRRPNTSFCFLDIRSPGLGDTAMYLCATSRGRTAYEQYFGPGTRLTVT.

The V gene is TRBV28, the J gene TRBJ2-1; 10 nucleotides agree with TRBD2. CDR1 MDHEN and CDR2 SYDVKM come from the germline V gene. The CDR3 consists of 18 residues. V was pared by 2 bases and J by 0 bases, with 7 bases of the junction left unmatched. The chain's CDR3 is CASSLGSGRGSSYNEQFF. In DNA, the CDR3 is TGTGCCAGCAGTTTAGGGAGCGGGAGGGGCTCCTCCTACAATGAGCAGTTCTTC.

This chain joins TRBV4-2 and TRBJ2-6; TRBD1 is a possible D gene (6 bases). Trimming removed 0 bases from V and 9 bases from J, with 18 bases in between. CDR1 is LGHNA, CDR2 YNFKEQ, per germline. The CDR3 runs to 17 residues. CDR3 DNA: TGTGCCAGCAGCCAAGATGAGGGGGACGGCCGGGACAACGTCCTGACTTTC. Protein sequence: CASSQDEGDGRDNVLTF.

This clone was counted a few times. CDR3 nucleotide sequence: TGTGCCAGCAGTAACACAGGCCACCTATCGTTCCAGGACACTGAAGCTTTCTTT. Protein: CASSNTGHLSFQDTEAFF. The chain links TRBV28 to TRBJ1-1; a possible D gene is TRBD1 (5 bases). The CDR3 spans 18 residues. Per the germline V gene, CDR1 is MDHEN and CDR2 is SYDVKM. V was pared by 5 bases and J by 3 bases, with 25 bases between.

V is TRBV30 and J is TRBJ1-3; tentative D call: TRBD1 (6 bases). Germline V CDR1 and CDR2: GTSNPN, SVGIG (reference sequence). The ends were cut back, 0 bases at V and 1 base at J, with 7 bases in the middle. CDR3 size: 14 residues. The CDR3 is CAWSVTGSGNTIYF. DNA for the CDR3: TGTGCCTGGAGTGTAACAGGGTCTGGAAACACCATATATTTT.

This clone was seen more than once but under ten times. This sequence joins TRBV4-1 and TRBJ1-2; D is unresolved. The germline V and J ends were trimmed by 3 bases and 0 bases, with 8 bases remaining between them. The CDR3 length is 14 residues. The germline V gene encodes CDR1 MGHRA and CDR2 YSYEKL. The CDR3 DNA reads as TGCGCCAGCAGCCAGCAGGTGGCTAACTATGGCTACACCTTC. It is translated as CASSQQVANYGYTF.

The chain combines TRBV7-2 with TRBJ1-4; D perhaps matches TRBD1 (5 bases). CDR1 is SGHTA, CDR2 FQGNSA, per germline. V dropped 1 base and J dropped 7 bases, with 13 bases sitting between them. The CDR3 runs 15 residues. CDR3 in DNA: TGTGCCAGCAGCTTAGGGGGGTCCGCCGCTGAAAAACTGTTTTTT. This sequence encodes CASSLGGSAAEKLFF.

This clone came up a few times. V is TRBV6-4 and J is TRBJ2-7, with 9 nucleotides matching TRBD2. Germline trimming cut 0 bases from V and 12 bases from J; bases unmatched to any gene: 6. The CDR3 is made up of 13 amino acids. CDR1 is MRHNA and CDR2 is SNTAGT in the germline V gene. This CDR3 is CASSDSGGRVLYF. The CDR3 DNA follows: TGTGCCAGCAGTGACTCTGGCGGGAGGGTTTTGTACTTC.

This rearrangement joins TRBV6-6 to TRBJ2-7, with 7 bases fitting TRBD2. Germline trimming cut 5 bases from V and 1 base from J; bases unmatched to any gene: 11. The CDR3 has 16 residues. The germline gives CDR1 MNHNY, CDR2 SVGAGI (reference sequence). CDR3 in amino acids: CASSGEGPLGSYEQYF. The CDR3 nucleotides read TGTGCCAGCAGTGGGGAGGGACCCTTGGGATCCTACGAGCAGTACTTC.

This clone turned up a few times. The chain combines TRBV2 with TRBJ2-7, with 9 bases aligning to TRBD1. CDR1 is SNHLY and CDR2 is FYNNEI in the germline V gene. The V segment lost 6 bases and the J segment 2 bases; nucleotides outside the gene matches: 11. This CDR3 region has 16 residues. The CDR3 loop is CASSYPRDRVAYEQYF. DNA of the CDR3: TGTGCCAGCAGCTATCCCCGGGACAGGGTGGCCTACGAGCAGTACTTC.

The chain joins TRBV21-1 to TRBJ2-7; TRBD2 was called by the table and not checked on the DNA. TRBV21-1 is annotated as a pseudogene. The CDR3 has 15 amino acids. DNA for the CDR3: TGTGCCAGCAGCAAAGGTGGCGGCCGTCCCTACGAGCAGTACTTC. Translated, it gives CASSKGGGRPYEQYF.

The chain uses TRBV28 and TRBJ2-7; 9 nucleotides match TRBD1. Germline V CDR1 and CDR2: MDHEN, SYDVKM. The ends lost 0 bases at V and 6 bases at J; junction bases unmatched: 3. CDR3 length: 14 amino acids. Here the CDR3 DNA reads TGTGCCAGCAGTTTATGGGGACAGGGCGGCGAGCAGTACTTC. Amino acid sequence: CASSLWGQGGEQYF.

Comments on this clone: Relative to the germline gene, one junction end is altered; a read error may explain this. The chain joins TRBV10-3 to TRBJ2-7; 8 bases match TRBD2. The CDR3 contains 17 residues. The germline CDR1 and CDR2 sequences are ENHRY and SYGVKD. The CDR3 DNA reads as TGTGCCAGCAGTGAGATGCCACCAGGACTAGCCGCCTACGAGCAGTACTTC. Translating it yields CASSEMPPGLAAYEQYF.

The V call is TRBV5-5, the J call TRBJ1-1; D possibly corresponds to TRBD1 (5 bases). Deletions cut 4 bases from V and 1 base from J, with 11 bases between. The CDR3 totals 14 residues. Germline V gene data show CDR1 as SGHKS and CDR2 as YYEKEE (reference sequence). CDR3 residues: CASSPGGANTEAFF. In DNA, the CDR3 is TGTGCCAGCAGCCCCGGCGGGGCGAACACTGAAGCTTTCTTT.

This chain joins TRBV19 and TRBJ2-7, with TRBD1 identical over 9 bases. Germline CDR1 and CDR2: LNHDA and SQIVND (reference sequence). The CDR3 is 13 amino acids. Germline trimming cut 6 bases from V and 6 bases from J; bases unmatched to any gene: 6. The CDR3 sequence is CASRPGQGLEQYF. CDR3 bases: TGTGCCAGTAGGCCCGGACAGGGGCTCGAGCAGTACTTC.

This clone appeared a single time. The chain is built from TRBV5-4 and TRBJ1-1; 12 bases agree with TRBD1. V shed 3 bases and J 6 bases; nucleotides not matched to a gene: 9. The germline gives CDR1 SGHNT, CDR2 YYREEE (reference sequence). The CDR3 spans 16 residues. In DNA, the CDR3 is TGTGCCAGCAGCTGGGGACAGGGGGCGAGGGGCGCTGAAGCTTTCTTT. Translating it yields CASSWGQGARGAEAFF.

This clone has a handful of counts. V and J are TRBV5-1 and TRBJ2-7; 10 positions agree with TRBD1. The trim removed 0 bases at V and 3 bases at J, leaving 6 bases unmatched. In germline, CDR1 is SGHRS, CDR2 YFSETQ. This CDR3 comprises 16 residues. The CDR3 loop is CASSLDFGQGDYEQYF. The DNA of the CDR3 is TGCGCCAGCAGCTTGGACTTTGGACAGGGGGACTACGAGCAGTACTTC.

As regards this clone: With a much larger clone just one base away, this may be a read error. The chain recombines TRBV28 with TRBJ1-1; D is perhaps TRBD1 (6 bases). This CDR3 spans 13 amino acids. The ends were cut back, 6 bases at V and 1 base at J, with 9 bases in the middle. Germline CDR1 MDHEN, CDR2 SYDVKM. The CDR3 DNA is TGTGCCAGCAGCCCGACAGGGAACACTGAAGCTTTCTTT. This sequence encodes CASSPTGNTEAFF.